This T cell receptor beta chain appears in the sequencing data of a study of read filtering for tumor transcriptome and immune sequencing (dated by TCRdb to about 2020). About the full investigation: The cohort had around 16 male and 14 female patients with a mean age of roughly 66 years, ranging from roughly 45 to 80. Using the same bone marrow samples, the study compared TCR repertoires obtained by targeted immune repertoire sequencing with those obtained by bulk whole-transcriptome sequencing. After DNase treatment, whole-transcriptome libraries were prepared with the TruSeq RNA Access Library Prep Kit. As a main aim, a read-filtering strategy for immune repertoire data was addressed, with the specific question being whether clonotypes supported by a single read should be removed. Under revised international staging, roughly eight patients fell into R-ISS I, more than 15 into R-ISS II and about 7 into R-ISS III. TCR-region mapped reads per sample ranged from about 3.5 to 10.27 million with IR-seq versus only about 75 to 1,400 with RNA-seq. What the research found in general, with its limitations: Clonotypes were captured by IR-seq at much higher depth and more reliably than by RNA-seq, and smaller IR-seq throughput was sufficient for identification of most shared clonotypes. In IR-seq, single-read clonotypes were approximately 80% of clonotypes but 3% to 4% of total reads; in RNA-seq they were over 65% of clonotypes and 35% to 55% of reads. When single-read clonotypes were removed, the proportions of shared clonotypes in IR-seq and RNA-seq correlated more strongly. The sorted CD138-negative fraction was a mixed bone marrow immune population, not purified T cells.

Every patient had bone marrow sampled at the time of active disease. Ficoll-Hypaque density gradient centrifugation was used to isolate bone marrow mononuclear cells. To remove myeloma plasma cells, the cells were labeled with CD138 magnetic microbeads on a MACS separator, and CD138-negative cells were then collected by negative selection. Flow cytometry with CD138 antibodies on an Attune NxT was used to check how pure the isolated cells were. Total RNA was extracted with TRIzol reagent and quantified with a NanoDrop spectrophotometer. Paired RNA-seq and IR-seq were performed on the CD138-negative bone marrow sample of each patient. TCR libraries were constructed from 350 to 400 ng RNA using the Immunoverse kit, and molecular barcoded adaptors covering alpha/delta and beta/gamma chains were employed. TCR library preparation used the same RNA that went into transcriptome sequencing. TCR libraries were sequenced on an Illumina HiSeq 4000 with 2 x 150 cycles. In the authors' own workflow: Using MiXCR, which included quality filtering and error correction, TCR reads were aligned to human V, D, J and C references and then assembled into CDR3 clonotypes. The tcR package in R was used to analyze clonotype counts and gene usage diversity. For inspection of raw mapping reads, RNA-seq reads were mapped by STAR aligner version 2.5.3a onto GRCh37 of the human genome. To test the effect of sequencing depth on detected clonotypes, IR-seq fastq files were randomly downsampled using Seqtk 1.3. TCRdb reanalyzed the raw reads on its own, using fastp at Q25 for trimming and MiXCR for clone calling, and kept in-frame beta chains. Duplicate CDR3 protein sequences are folded into a single record with the most common DNA and genes. TCRdb's processing, not the authors', yielded these V and J calls. The sample yields more than 30,000 distinct CDR3 sequences; about an eighth were counted once. The top ten constitute around 37% of the sample.

V lost 5 bases and J lost 1 base; the stretch between them is 11 bases long. The CDR3 holds 14 amino acids from the cysteine to the phenylalanine. Only CDR3 DNA is held: 42 bases, read in frame from base 1. Many counts were recorded for this clonotype. The antigen it recognizes is unknown. Nothing much larger sits one base from this clone, and base qualities are not available. The sequence was collected from a donor at least 40 years old with multiple myeloma. The V and J segments used are TRBV12-3 or TRBV12-4 and TRBJ1-1; TRBD1 is a possible D gene, resting on 5 matching bases. The sequencing input was a population of CD138-negative cells sorted from bone marrow. In the paper's terms, the cell subset or site label means: bone marrow mononuclear cells depleted of CD138+ plasma/myeloma cells by negative magnetic selection. The CDR3 is CASSPLRGNTEAFF. Read as DNA, the sequence is TGTGCCAGCAGTCCTTTAAGGGGGAACACTGAAGCTTTCTTT.